Listed here are 2 T cell receptor beta chains from one sample, sequenced in a study of T cells in localized non-small cell lung cancer. Libraries were prepared by immunoSEQ multiplex PCR; TCRdb keeps only in-frame clonotypes and omits some of them. This sample has some 52,000 clones, with about nine tenths found just once. The specimen was peripheral blood, collected before any cancer treatment. All receptors come from a male donor at least 60 years old with stage III squamous cell lung carcinoma.

The rearrangement uses TRBV11-2 and TRBJ1-5; unclear D gene. The CDR3 sequence is 14 residues long. Between the trimmed V and J ends, which lost 5 bases and 1 base, there was a span of 9 bases. Germline values: CDR1 SGHAT, CDR2 FQNNGV. The CDR3 DNA reads as TGTGCCAGCAGCCCGACGGTGAGCAATCAGCCCCAGCATTTT. Translation gives CASSPTVSNQPQHF.

V gene TRBV6-5 combines with J gene TRBJ2-7; no reliable D call. Germline V gene sequence: CDR1 MNHEY, CDR2 SVGAGI. V lost 6 bases and J 2 bases, leaving 11 bases between the germline ends. The CDR3 runs 13 residues. The CDR3 DNA reads as TGTGCCAGCAGACCAACACACGCCTACGAGCAGTACTTC. It is translated as CASRPTHAYEQYF.